The 8 T cell receptor beta chains below were found in one sample sequenced in a study of control samples from healthy donors and cancer patients. Libraries were prepared by immunoSEQ multiplex PCR; TCRdb keeps only in-frame clonotypes and omits some of them. The sample lists about 130,000 clones, over 75% occurring once. The sample taken for sequencing was blood. The receptor set was obtained from a man in his forties or fifties in good health.

V gene TRBV9 combines with J gene TRBJ2-3; possibly TRBD1 for D (5 bases). The germline V gene has CDR1 SGDLS and CDR2 YYNGEE. V was pared by 3 bases and J by 1 base, with 12 bases between. The CDR3 runs 15 residues. CDR3 sequence: CASSARLGGTDTQYF. For the CDR3, the DNA is TGTGCCAGCAGCGCTCGGTTAGGGGGCACAGATACGCAGTATTTT. Full variable domain (missing parts from reference TRBV9 and TRBJ2-3): DSGVTQTPKHLITATGQRVTLRCSPRSGDLSVYWYQQSLDQGLQFLIQYYNGEERAKGNILERFSAQQFPDLHSELNLSSLELGDSALYFCASSARLGGTDTQYFGPGTRLTVL.

The chain joins TRBV10-2 to TRBJ2-5; D is perhaps TRBD1 or TRBD2 (6 bases each). This CDR3 region has 15 residues. Trimming pared 3 bases from V and 0 bases from J, leaving 11 bases between. Germline loops: CDR1 WSHSY, CDR2 SAAADI. Here the CDR3 DNA reads TGCGCCAGCAGTGAAGGCGGGGACAACCAAGAGACCCAGTACTTC. It yields the protein CASSEGGDNQETQYF.

The rearrangement links TRBV5-1 to TRBJ1-2; 9 nucleotides line up with TRBD1. CDR3 size: 13 residues. CDR1 SGHRS and CDR2 YFSETQ come from the germline V gene. J lost 2 bases, V lost 4 bases, and 0 bases had no gene match. The CDR3 DNA reads as TGCGCCAGCAGCGGGACAGGGAACTATGGCTACACCTTC. Protein product: CASSGTGNYGYTF.

This clone was counted once. The chain joins TRBV11-2 to TRBJ2-3; 10 bases are shared with TRBD2. V was pared by 2 bases and J by 1 base, with 9 bases of the junction left unmatched. Germline lookup yields CDR1 SGHAT and CDR2 FQNNGV. CDR3 length equals 18 residues. For the CDR3, the DNA is TGTGCCAGCAGCTTATTGAGGTCTAGCGGGGGAGGCACAGATACGCAGTATTTT. Translated, it gives CASSLLRSSGGGTDTQYF.

V gene TRBV12-3 or TRBV12-4 combines with J gene TRBJ1-1, with D perhaps matching TRBD1 (6 bases). The CDR3 runs to 13 residues. Trimming pared 9 bases from V and 0 bases from J, leaving 11 bases between. The CDR3 sequence is CASHRVLNTEAFF. As DNA, the CDR3 is TGTGCCAGTCACAGGGTGTTGAACACTGAAGCTTTCTTT.

The chain links TRBV4-2 to TRBJ1-3; tentative D call: TRBD1 (6 bases). V was shortened by 1 base and J by 4 bases, with 11 bases between the two germline ends. Germline loops: CDR1 LGHNA, CDR2 YNFKEQ. CDR3 length: 15 residues. CDR3 nucleotides: TGTGCCAGCAGCCAAGTACGGGGGCGAGGAAACACCATATATTTT. This gives the protein CASSQVRGRGNTIYF.

This clone came up a few times. This chain connects TRBV4-1 to TRBJ1-2; 7 nucleotides match TRBD1. The J segment lost 5 bases and the V segment lost 0 bases, leaving 6 bases of the junction unmatched. The CDR3 is made up of 15 amino acids. Germline loops: CDR1 MGHRA, CDR2 YSYEKL. The CDR3 is CASSQERDRVYGYTF. DNA of the CDR3: TGCGCCAGCAGCCAAGAAAGGGACAGAGTATATGGCTACACCTTC.

The chain recombines TRBV5-1 with TRBJ2-5; D possibly uses TRBD1 or TRBD2 (5 bases each). Trimming stripped 0 bases from V and 5 bases from J, with 17 bases between. The V gene's germline CDR1 is SGHRS and CDR2 YFSETQ. This CDR3 has 16 residues. The CDR3 region is CASSLGTGAKGETQYF. CDR3 DNA sequence: TGCGCCAGCAGCTTGGGGACCGGGGCGAAGGGGGAGACCCAGTACTTC.